Listed here are 2 T cell receptor beta chains from one sample, sequenced in a study of blood T cells in healthy people across ages. A second 7 to 11 cycle PCR used barcoded and J-beta primers. TCRdb re-called the 5' RACE reads with MiXCR, one entry per CDR3 protein. This sample has about 290,000 distinct CDR3 sequences; 27% occur once, and the top ten carry approximately 29%. Sequencing input: blood. These receptors were obtained from a woman in her sixties or seventies in good health.

The chain uses TRBV27 and TRBJ2-1; 8 bases match TRBD2. The CDR3 is 15 residues long. The V gene end was trimmed by 3 bases and the J gene end by 4 bases; junction bases not matched to a gene: 5. Germline V lookup: CDR1 MNHEY, CDR2 SMNVEV (reference sequence). The CDR3 DNA reads as TGTGCCAGCAGTTTCGAGCGGGAGTTGTACAATGAGCAGTTCTTC. It encodes CASSFERELYNEQFF.

The rearrangement links TRBV6-2 or TRBV6-3 to TRBJ1-5, with 7 bases fitting TRBD1. The ends lost 4 bases at V and 2 bases at J; junction bases unmatched: 5. CDR1 and CDR2 (germline): MNHEY, SVGEGT. The CDR3 contains 15 residues. Written as DNA, the CDR3 is TGTGCCAGCAGTTTCAACAGGGGTGGCAATCAGCCCCAGCATTTT. Encoded protein: CASSFNRGGNQPQHF.